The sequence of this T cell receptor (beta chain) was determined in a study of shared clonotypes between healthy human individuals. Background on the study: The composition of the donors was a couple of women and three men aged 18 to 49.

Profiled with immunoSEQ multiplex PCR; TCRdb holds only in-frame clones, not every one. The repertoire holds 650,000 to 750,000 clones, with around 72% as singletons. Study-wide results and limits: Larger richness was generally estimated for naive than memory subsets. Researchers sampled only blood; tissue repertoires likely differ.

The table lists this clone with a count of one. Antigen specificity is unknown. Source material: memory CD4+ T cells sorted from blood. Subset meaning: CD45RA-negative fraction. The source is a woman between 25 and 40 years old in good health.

CDR3 nucleotides: TGTGCCAGCAGTTTAGCGTCTTCACCCCTCCACTTT. Amino acids: CASSLASSPLHF. The V gene is TRBV28, the J gene TRBJ1-6; D not resolved. Germline V gene lookup returns CDR1 MDHEN and CDR2 SYDVKM. V was clipped by 2 bases and J by 9 bases, with 5 bases between them. The CDR3 covers 12 residues.